The present TCR beta chain was sequenced within a study of early T cells in non-severe SARS-CoV-2 infection. Across the study: Alpha and beta chains were unpaired, from unsorted whole-blood bulk RNA.

This clonotype was seen only a few times. Trimming stripped 4 bases from V and 2 bases from J, with 10 bases between. The CDR3 is 14 residues long. CDR1 and CDR2 (germline): SGHTA, FQGNSA. The TCR library protocol was used to attach unique molecular identifiers. These identifiers were attached to individual cDNA molecules. In TCRdb, the 5' RACE reads were re-called with MiXCR into one record per CDR3 protein. The data show approximately 100,000 distinct CDR3 sequences, about 14% seen once. Sample: whole blood. The rearrangement joins TRBV7-2 to TRBJ2-3; maybe TRBD2 (6 bases). The receptor was isolated from an adult who was a healthcare worker with PCR-confirmed SARS-CoV-2 infection or an uninfected control (not recorded which). The CDR3 spells CASSWGVYTDTQYF. The CDR3 region has the DNA TGTGCCAGCAGCTGGGGGGTGTACACAGATACGCAGTATTTT.